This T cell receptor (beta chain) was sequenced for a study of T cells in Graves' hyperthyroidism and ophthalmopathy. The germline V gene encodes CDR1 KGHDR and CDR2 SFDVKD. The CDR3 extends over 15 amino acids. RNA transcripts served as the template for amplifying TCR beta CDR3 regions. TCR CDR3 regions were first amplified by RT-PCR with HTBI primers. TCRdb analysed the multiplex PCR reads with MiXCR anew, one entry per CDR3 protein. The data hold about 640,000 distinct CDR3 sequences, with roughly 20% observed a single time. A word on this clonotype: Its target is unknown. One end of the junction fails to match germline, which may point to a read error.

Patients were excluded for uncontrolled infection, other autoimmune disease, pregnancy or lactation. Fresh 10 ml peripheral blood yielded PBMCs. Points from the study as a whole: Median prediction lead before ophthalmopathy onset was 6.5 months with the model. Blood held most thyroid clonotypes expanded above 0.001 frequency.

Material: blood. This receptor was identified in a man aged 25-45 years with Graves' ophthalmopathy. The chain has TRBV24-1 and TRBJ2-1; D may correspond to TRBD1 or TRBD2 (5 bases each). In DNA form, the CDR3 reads TGTGCCACCAGTGCCAAGAGGGGCTCCTACAATGAGCAGCTCTTC. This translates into CATSAKRGSYNEQLF.